What follows are 8 T cell receptor beta chains derived from one specimen sequenced in a study of OX40 agonist ivuxolimab in advanced cancers. Libraries were prepared by immunoSEQ multiplex PCR; TCRdb keeps only in-frame clonotypes and omits some of them. The table has more than 15,000 clones, 80% seen once; the top ten hold roughly 25%. Sequenced here: CD4+ or CD8+ T cells sorted from blood, sampled in a trial of the OX40 agonist ivuxolimab. All receptors come from an adult with an advanced solid tumor such as melanoma, head and neck, liver or kidney cancer.

This chain joins TRBV2 and TRBJ2-1; 7 bases map to TRBD2. Germline CDR1 and CDR2: SNHLY and FYNNEI. This CDR3 region has 15 residues. Losses at the gene ends were 5 bases for V and 9 bases for J; bases not matched to a gene: 13. The CDR3 reads CASSPPIPTGGEQFF. The CDR3 coding sequence is TGTGCCAGCAGTCCCCCTATTCCGACGGGGGGTGAGCAGTTCTTC.

The V gene is TRBV2, the J gene TRBJ2-6; 8 bases match TRBD1. Per the germline V gene, CDR1 is SNHLY and CDR2 is FYNNEI. The CDR3 length is 19 residues. V shed 4 bases and J 0 bases; nucleotides not matched to a gene: 11. The CDR3 protein is CASSGIPTGDSSGANVLTF. Here the CDR3 DNA reads TGTGCCAGCAGTGGGATCCCGACAGGGGATAGCTCTGGGGCCAACGTCCTGACTTTC.

V is TRBV11-2 and J is TRBJ2-1; D call uncertain. Germline assignment: CDR1 SGHAT and CDR2 FQNNGV. The CDR3 is 16 amino acids. V was shortened by 1 base and J by 0 bases, with 10 bases between the two germline ends. The CDR3: CASSLVTASSYNEQFF. DNA for the CDR3: TGTGCCAGCAGCTTAGTCACAGCTAGCTCCTACAATGAGCAGTTCTTC.

This clone was observed a single time. In nucleotides, the CDR3 is TGTGCCAGCAGCGTAGGGGACAGTAATGAAAAACTGTTTTTT. Translation gives CASSVGDSNEKLFF. The rearrangement joins TRBV9 to TRBJ1-4, with 7 bases matching TRBD1. V gave up 0 bases and J gave up 4 bases; unmatched junction bases: 0. CDR1 and CDR2 (germline): SGDLS, YYNGEE. CDR3 length: 14 amino acids. Combining the CDR3 with reference TRBV9 and TRBJ1-4 gives the whole variable domain DSGVTQTPKHLITATGQRVTLRCSPRSGDLSVYWYQQSLDQGLQFLIQYYNGEERAKGNILERFSAQQFPDLHSELNLSSLELGDSALYFCASSVGDSNEKLFFGSGTQLSVL.

The CDR3 loop is CATSTTKNSYEQYF. DNA for the CDR3: TGTGCCACCTCGACGACTAAAAACTCCTACGAGCAGTACTTC. The chain combines TRBV6-6 with TRBJ2-7, with D perhaps TRBD2 (5 bases). CDR1 is MNHNY, CDR2 SVGAGI, per germline (reference sequence). The CDR3 is 14 amino acids. V was pared by 10 bases and J by 0 bases, with 16 bases between.

V usage is TRBV9 and J usage is TRBJ2-7; perhaps D is TRBD1 or TRBD2 (6 bases each). Germline assignment: CDR1 SGDLS and CDR2 YYNGEE. V was pared by 3 bases and J by 5 bases, with 18 bases between. This CDR3 spans 15 amino acids. The CDR3 DNA reads TGTGCCAGCAGCGCCACAGGGCTGGAGGGAGACGAGCAGTACTTC. Translation: CASSATGLEGDEQYF.

This CDR3 is CASSQGGSGSGRPNYNEQFF. The CDR3 nucleotides are TGTGCCAGCAGCCAAGGAGGGTCGGGTAGCGGGAGGCCCAACTACAATGAGCAGTTCTTC. J is TRBJ2-1 and V is TRBV14, with 10 bases aligning to TRBD2. The CDR3 extends over 20 amino acids. The V gene end was trimmed by 1 base and the J gene end by 3 bases; junction bases not matched to a gene: 15. Germline CDR1 is SGHDN and CDR2 is FVKESK.

This rearrangement joins TRBV5-4 to TRBJ1-2; D unclear. V was trimmed by 6 bases and J by 8 bases, leaving 20 bases between them. The CDR3 loop spans 14 amino acids. Germline-derived CDR1 and CDR2 are SGHNT and YYREEE (reference sequence). CDR3 sequence reads: CASTEDYLERGYTF. CDR3 coding DNA: TGTGCCAGCACCGAAGATTACCTTGAAAGGGGCTACACCTTC.